This T cell receptor beta chain was identified in a study of T cells in pancreatic ductal adenocarcinoma. Data came from immunoSEQ multiplex PCR; TCRdb stores just in-frame clones and leaves some out. The repertoire holds 5,600 or so clones, with about 72% as singletons. As to this clone: Its antigen is not known.

Study outcomes and limitations: Mean clonality was approximately 0.1 in tumors and roughly 0.07 in blood, not significantly different. This surgical cohort overrepresents the minority presenting with early-stage disease. Compared with tumor, blood showed more total productive templates and around 8-fold more clonotypes. Enrichment of CD45RO+ effector over naive T cells in tumors may bias clonality.

No neoadjuvant therapy was given to the selected pancreatic ductal adenocarcinoma patients before their surgery. V lost 8 bases, J lost 0 bases, and 4 bases stayed unmatched. Per germline, CDR1 MDHEN and CDR2 SYDVKM. This CDR3 is built from 14 residues. The TCR was taken from a human donor with pancreatic ductal adenocarcinoma. Sequenced input: pancreatic tumor tissue. V and J are TRBV28 and TRBJ1-5; 7 bases fit TRBD1. The CDR3 is CASAQGVSNQPQHF. The CDR3 region has the DNA TGTGCCAGCGCCCAGGGGGTTAGCAATCAGCCCCAGCATTTT.